This entry concerns a single T cell receptor beta chain. Its target is unknown. This sample stems from a study of CD8 T cells in ankylosing spondylitis. Regarding the study as a whole: Disease-associated clones were reportedly significantly overrepresented in matched ankylosing spondylitis synovial fluid. Blood from ankylosing spondylitis patients appeared to carry a characteristic roughly 8-variant TCR beta motif.

Germline V CDR1 and CDR2: LGHDT, YNNKEL (reference sequence). CDR3 size: 13 residues. Trimming took off 4 bases at V and 11 bases at J, with 17 bases between the two ends. Each TCR beta library was made by quantitative 5'-RACE that incorporated molecular barcodes. TCRdb itself ran the 5' RACE reads through MiXCR, one entry per CDR3 protein. The table includes about 750,000 distinct CDR3 sequences, around 20% detected once. This receptor was obtained from a male donor with ankylosing spondylitis. The J gene is TRBJ1-1, the V gene TRBV3-1; possibly TRBD1 for D (5 bases). The sequenced material came from blood, either unsorted or a sorted T cell fraction (not recorded which). The CDR3 spells CASSPPEGLGAFF. As DNA, the CDR3 is TGTGCCAGCAGCCCCCCGGAGGGGCTGGGGGCTTTCTTT.